The present entry profiles one T cell receptor (beta chain) with its context. The antigen it binds to is not known. There are no base qualities to consult, and no much larger clone falls within one base. TCRbeta CDR3 regions were amplified from genomic DNA using the immunoSEQ Assay, a bias-controlled multiplex PCR. The study's own analysis went as follows. Within the assay, amplification of reference gene primers was used to estimate how many nucleated cells each sample contained. To quantify the absolute abundance of each unique TCRbeta CDR3 rearrangement, sequence reads were collapsed and filtered. For each sample, productive Simpson clonality was calculated as the square root of Simpson's diversity index across productive rearrangements. TCRdb obtained this table from immuneACCESS and retained in-frame rearrangements with V and J assigned. These tables miss some clones; where compared with another copy, unresolved V genes account for less than half of the shortfall, and the remainder is unexplained. V, J and clone size are taken as reported in that table, and D and trimming were inferred from the DNA itself. The sample profile shows some 350,000 clones; approximately 88% of them were found once. Jointly, the top ten make up around 5% of the sample.

These data originate in a study of blood T cell repertoires in COVID-19 (dated by TCRdb to about 2020). Turning to the overall study: The collaborator samples originated in the United States, Italy and Spain and spanned the acute and convalescent phases of COVID-19. The prospective study material was composed of cDNA or gDNA derived from T cells, B-cell-depleted T cells, or PBMCs. The dataset comprised deeply sampled blood TCRbeta repertoires from subjects exposed to, actively infected with, or recovered from COVID-19. A freely available public database, intended as a resource for researchers studying the immune response to SARS-CoV-2, is where the repertoires were released. The samples were drawn from the first 160 participants of the ongoing ImmuneRACE study and from over 950 subjects provided by 6 global collaborators. The sample metadata nearly always contained a de-identified subject ID, COVID-19 status, age in years and sex. Where available, HLA class I and class II types were obtained from metadata supplied by the sample provider rather than from assay-based typing.

The paper's findings and limits, for the study overall: The amount of clinical and demographic metadata varied by source and participant and was provided uncurated.

Participants in the prospective study were enrolled through a virtual design, were aged 18 to 89 years, and lived in about 25 United States geographic areas. In the prospective study, participants were assigned to cohorts based on the clinical history participants reported in a screening survey and a study questionnaire. Recovered participants in ImmuneRACE Cohort 3 were defined by two consecutive negative NP/OP PCR tests, clearance by a healthcare professional, or resolution of symptoms. Each participant in the prospective study had whole blood, serum and a nasopharyngeal or oropharyngeal swab collected by mobile phlebotomists. Additional blood draws and questionnaires over an approximately 2-month period could optionally be provided by prospective study participants. Before DNA extraction, blood samples from the prospective study were shipped at room temperature or frozen. The junction shows trimming of 7 bases on V and 9 bases on J, plus 16 bases between the germline ends. For CDR1 and CDR2, the germline V gene (reference sequence) lists LNHDA and SQIVND. There are 13 amino acids in the CDR3, from cysteine to phenylalanine inclusive. The read is trimmed to its CDR3 DNA, 39 bases read in frame from base 1.

The sample was PBMCs or T cells enriched from blood (not recorded which). This receptor was identified in a man aged 25-45 years who had recovered from COVID-19. The chain is encoded by TRBV19 joined to TRBJ2-1, and perhaps TRBD2 as D gene, on 7 matching bases. CDR3 sequence: CASMAGGLGEQFF. The nucleotides are TGTGCCAGTATGGCCGGGGGGCTCGGTGAGCAGTTCTTC.